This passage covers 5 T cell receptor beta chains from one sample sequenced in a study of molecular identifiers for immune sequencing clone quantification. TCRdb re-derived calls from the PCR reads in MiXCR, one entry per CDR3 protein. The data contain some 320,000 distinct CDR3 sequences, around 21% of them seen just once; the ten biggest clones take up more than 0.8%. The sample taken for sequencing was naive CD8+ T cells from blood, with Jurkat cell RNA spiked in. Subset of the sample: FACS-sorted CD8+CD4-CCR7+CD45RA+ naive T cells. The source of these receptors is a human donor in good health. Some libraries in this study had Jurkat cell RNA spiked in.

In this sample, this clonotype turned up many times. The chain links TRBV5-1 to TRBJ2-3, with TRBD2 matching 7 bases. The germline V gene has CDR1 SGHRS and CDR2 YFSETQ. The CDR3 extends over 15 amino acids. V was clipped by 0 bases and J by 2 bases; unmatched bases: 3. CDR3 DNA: TGCGCCAGCAGCTTGGTGGGAGGGCACACAGATACGCAGTATTTT. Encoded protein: CASSLVGGHTDTQYF.

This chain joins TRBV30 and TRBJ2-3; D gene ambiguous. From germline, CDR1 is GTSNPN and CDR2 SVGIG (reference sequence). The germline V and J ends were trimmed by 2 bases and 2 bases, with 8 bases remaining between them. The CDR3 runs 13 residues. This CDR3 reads CAWSCVTTDTQYF. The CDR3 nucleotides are TGTGCCTGGAGTTGCGTTACCACAGATACGCAGTATTTT.

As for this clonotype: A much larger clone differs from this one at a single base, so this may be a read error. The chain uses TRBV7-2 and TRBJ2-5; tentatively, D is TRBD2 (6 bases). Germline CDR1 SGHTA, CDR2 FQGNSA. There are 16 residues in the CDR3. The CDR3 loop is CAGSLVGREPQETQYF. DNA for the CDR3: TGTGCCGGCAGCTTAGTGGGTCGGGAGCCCCAAGAGACCCAGTACTTC.

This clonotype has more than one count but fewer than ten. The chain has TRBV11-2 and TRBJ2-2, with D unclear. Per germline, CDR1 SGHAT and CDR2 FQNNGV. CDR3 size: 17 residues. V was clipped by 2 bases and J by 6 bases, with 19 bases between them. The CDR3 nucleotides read TGTGCCAGCAGCTTAAAGGTCGTGGTAGTAGGTTCCGGGGAGCTGTTTTTT. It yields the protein CASSLKVVVVGSGELFF.

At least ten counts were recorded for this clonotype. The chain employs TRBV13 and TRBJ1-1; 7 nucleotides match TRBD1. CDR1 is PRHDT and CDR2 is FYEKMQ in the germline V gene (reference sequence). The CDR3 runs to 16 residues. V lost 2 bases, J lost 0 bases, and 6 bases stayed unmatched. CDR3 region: CASSLQGVRVNTEAFF. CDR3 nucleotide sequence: TGTGCCAGCAGCTTACAGGGGGTAAGAGTGAACACTGAAGCTTTCTTT.